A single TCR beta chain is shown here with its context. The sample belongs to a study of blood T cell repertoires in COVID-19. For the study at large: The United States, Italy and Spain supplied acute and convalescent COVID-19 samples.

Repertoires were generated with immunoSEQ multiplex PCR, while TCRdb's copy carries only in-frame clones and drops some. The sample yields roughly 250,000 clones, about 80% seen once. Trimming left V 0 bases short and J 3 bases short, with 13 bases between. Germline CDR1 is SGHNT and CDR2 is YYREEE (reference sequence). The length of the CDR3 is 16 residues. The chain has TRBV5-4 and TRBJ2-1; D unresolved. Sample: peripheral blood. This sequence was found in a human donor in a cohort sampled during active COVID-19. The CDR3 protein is CASSLGGPLLYNEQFF. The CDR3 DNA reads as TGTGCCAGCAGCTTGGGAGGCCCACTCCTCTACAATGAGCAGTTCTTC.